Listed here are 30 T cell receptor beta chains from one sample, sequenced in a study of tumor and adjacent non-tumor tissue in lung cancer. No cell sorting was done before RNA was extracted from the tissue. More than 3 cm separated this lung sample from the edge of the tumor. TCRbeta libraries were built with three rounds of nested PCR, modified from ARM-PCR. Each CDR3 protein gets one entry after TCRdb re-called the multiplex PCR reads with MiXCR. The table includes approximately 100,000 distinct CDR3 sequences, 50% to 70% detected once. The sequenced sample was distant non-tumor lung tissue. These receptors all come from a man aged 25-40 years with non-small cell lung cancer.

The chain employs TRBV12-3 or TRBV12-4 and TRBJ1-2; D possibly corresponds to TRBD1 (5 bases). The CDR3 has 11 residues. V lost 6 bases to trimming and J lost 13 bases, with 15 bases between them. The CDR3 region is CASRPDTVRTF. The CDR3, as DNA: TGTGCCAGCAGGCCGGACACTGTGCGCACCTTC.

On this clonotype: The junction and the germline gene differ at one end; a read error may be behind it. The genes are TRBV11-3 and TRBJ1-2; no definite D call. In germline, CDR1 is SGHNT, CDR2 YENEEA. The CDR3 is 14 amino acids. In DNA, the CDR3 is TGTACCAGCGGCGTTAGTCCCGGCGGCGATGGCTACACCTTC. Encoded protein: CTSGVSPGGDGYTF.

As regards this clonotype: The CDR3 carries no conserved terminal phenylalanine or tryptophan, so it likely arises from a read error. The chain couples TRBV6-2 or TRBV6-3 to TRBJ2-2; no clear D gene. The CDR3 is 13 residues long. Per the germline V gene, CDR1 is MNHEY and CDR2 is SVGEGT. Trimming shortened V by 2 bases and J by 3 bases, and 4 bases separated the two germline ends. The DNA of the CDR3 is TGTGCCAGCAGTTACGGGGACACCGGGGAGCTGTTTTCT. This sequence encodes CASSYGDTGELFS.

Remarks on this clonotype: Germline and junction disagree at one end, which may indicate a read error. This rearrangement joins TRBV13 to TRBJ2-5; 14 nucleotides line up with TRBD2. The CDR3 sequence is 21 residues long. Germline CDR1 is PRHDT and CDR2 is FYEKMQ (reference sequence). This CDR3 is CASSSTRTSGRTHQEREIQYF. CDR3 coding DNA: TGTGCCAGCAGCTCCACCCGGACTAGCGGGAGGACTCACCAAGAAAGAGAGATCCAGTACTTC.

To note about this clonotype: Germline and junction disagree at one end, which may indicate a read error. The chain links TRBV19 to TRBJ2-7; D is perhaps TRBD1 (6 bases). The CDR3 spans 14 residues. From germline, CDR1 is LNHDA and CDR2 SQIVND (reference sequence). This CDR3 is CDSREQGPTYEQYF. CDR3 nucleotides: TGTGACAGTAGGGAACAGGGCCCTACCTACGAGCAGTACTTC.

On this clonotype itself: An end of the junction does not agree with germline; a read error may underlie this. This rearrangement joins TRBV4-1 to TRBJ1-2; D perhaps matches TRBD1 (5 bases). This CDR3 comprises 16 residues. CDR1 and CDR2 (germline): MGHRA, YSYEKL. The CDR3 is CTSSQDLGASWRGYTF. The CDR3 bases are TGCACCAGCAGCCAAGATCTAGGGGCCAGTTGGCGCGGCTACACCTTC.

Of note for this clonotype: A much larger clone lies one base from this, so it may be a read error. CDR3 DNA: TGTGCCTGGAGTCATGAGACAGGGGGCTACAATGAGCAGTTCTTC. Translation: CAWSHETGGYNEQFF. The chain is built from TRBV30 and TRBJ2-1, with 9 bases matching TRBD1. CDR1 and CDR2 (germline): GTSNPN, SVGIG (reference sequence). The CDR3 is 15 residues long. V shed 2 bases, J shed 3 bases, and the junction held 5 bases outside the gene matches.

This clonotype was counted between two and nine times. This chain uses TRBV11-3 with TRBJ2-1; 12 bases line up with TRBD2. The CDR3 has 17 residues. V lost 4 bases to trimming and J lost 4 bases; unmatched junction nucleotides: 8. CDR1 is SGHNT, CDR2 YENEEA, per germline. The CDR3 here is CASSSKETSGGYNEQFF. The CDR3 nucleotides are TGTGCCAGCAGCTCCAAGGAGACTAGCGGGGGTTACAATGAGCAGTTCTTC.

V usage is TRBV29-1 and J usage is TRBJ2-3, with D possibly being TRBD1 or TRBD2 (6 bases each). Germline V lookup: CDR1 SQVTM, CDR2 ANQGSEA. The CDR3 contains 16 residues. The germline V and J ends were trimmed by 5 bases and 4 bases, with 22 bases remaining between them. The CDR3 sequence is CSVPPTGLGASDTQYF. DNA for the CDR3: TGCAGCGTTCCACCCACGGGACTGGGGGCATCAGATACGCAGTATTTT.

CDR3 nucleotide sequence: TGTGCCAGCAGCCTAGATCGGGGGGCCTCCTACGAGCAGTACTTC. It encodes CASSLDRGASYEQYF. J is TRBJ2-7 and V is TRBV7-9, with D possibly being TRBD2 (7 bases). Per the germline V gene, CDR1 is SEHNR and CDR2 is FQNEAQ (reference sequence). V was pared by 5 bases and J by 0 bases, with 14 bases between. This CDR3 is 15 amino acids long.

For this clonotype: One end of the junction is discordant with germline, which a read error may explain. This sequence joins TRBV20-1 and TRBJ1-2; maybe TRBD1 (6 bases). The germline V gene has CDR1 DFQATT and CDR2 SNEGSKA (reference sequence). The CDR3 length is 13 residues. CDR3 residues: CNARDWTDGGYIF. The CDR3, as DNA: TGCAATGCTAGAGATTGGACAGATGGAGGCTACATCTTC.

As concerns this clonotype: A junction boundary mismatches the germline segment, possibly from a read error. The J gene is TRBJ2-7, the V gene TRBV5-6; D is possibly TRBD2 (6 bases). Germline V lookup: CDR1 SGHDT, CDR2 YYEEEE. CDR3 length: 15 residues. The CDR3 nucleotides read TGTGACAGCAGCTTGGTCGTGACTAGTTTATACGAGCAGTACTTC. Translating gives CDSSLVVTSLYEQYF.

V and J are TRBV12-5 and TRBJ2-1; 7 positions match TRBD2. The length of the CDR3 is 12 residues. Germline V lookup: CDR1 LGHNT, CDR2 FRNRAP. CDR3 bases: TGTGTTACCCAGCGGGATAACAATGAGCAGTTCTTC. It is translated as CVTQRDNNEQFF.

This clonotype was seen only once. No conserved phenylalanine or tryptophan ends this CDR3, so it is likely a read error. This rearrangement joins TRBV4-3 to TRBJ1-6; D may be TRBD1 (5 bases). The CDR3 is made up of 17 amino acids. Germline V lookup: CDR1 LGHNA, CDR2 YSLEER. CDR3 in amino acids: CASSQQFDSSYNSALHS. As DNA, the CDR3 is TGTGCCAGCAGCCAGCAGTTTGACAGCTCCTATAATTCAGCCCTCCACTCT.

Points on this clonotype: The germline gene is not matched at one end of the junction; a read error may be the cause. The CDR3 DNA is TGCAGCGTTGAAGTGACAGTATACAATGTGCAGTTCTTC. Encoded protein: CSVEVTVYNVQFF. This chain connects TRBV29-1 to TRBJ2-1; D might be TRBD1 (5 bases). The CDR3 has 13 residues. Germline V CDR1 and CDR2: SQVTM, ANQGSEA.

Comment on this clonotype: No conserved phenylalanine or tryptophan is present at the end of the CDR3, so a read error is the likely explanation. This rearrangement joins TRBV6-6 to TRBJ1-1; 8 positions agree with TRBD1. CDR3 length: 14 amino acids. Germline values: CDR1 MNHNY, CDR2 SVGAGI (reference sequence). Here the CDR3 reads CASIYGQGGTEAFS. In DNA, the CDR3 is TGTGCTAGCATCTACGGACAGGGAGGGACTGAAGCTTTCTCT.

This clonotype was seen a few times. Since no conserved phenylalanine or tryptophan closes the CDR3, a read error is the likely cause. The DNA is left out, because the CDR3 cannot be placed on it with certainty; the CDR3 is given as TCRdb lists it. The chain is built from TRBV29-1 and TRBJ1-1; the table's D call, TRBD1, was not checked against the DNA. The CDR3 has 14 amino acids, counting both end residues. Germline-derived CDR1 and CDR2 are SQVTM and ANQGSEA. CDR3 amino acids: CSVEESGGNTEAFI.

This clonotype showed up just a few times. The CDR3 carries no conserved terminal phenylalanine or tryptophan, so it likely arises from a read error. The chain carries TRBV29-1 and TRBJ2-1, with 7 positions matching TRBD2. This CDR3 comprises 13 residues. CDR1 SQVTM and CDR2 ANQGSEA come from the germline V gene. The CDR3 is CSVEGTTDNEQFI. CDR3 nucleotide sequence: TGCAGCGTTGAGGGGACTACCGACAACGAGCAGTTCATC.

This clonotype was found once. Sequence at one end of the junction differs from germline and may be a read error. The V gene is TRBV6-5, the J gene TRBJ2-7, with 9 bases lining up with TRBD2. The CDR3 runs to 15 residues. CDR1 is MNHEY and CDR2 is SVGAGI in the germline V gene. CDR3 loop: CASSYSVAGAYEQDF. In DNA form, the CDR3 reads TGTGCCAGCAGTTACTCGGTAGCGGGGGCCTACGAACAGGACTTC.

This clonotype came up once. An end of the junction differs from the germline gene, which may be a read error. This sequence joins TRBV6-1 and TRBJ1-6, with D possibly matching TRBD1 (5 bases). The CDR3 consists of 15 residues. Germline CDR1 reads MNHNS; CDR2 reads SASEGT. The CDR3 DNA reads TGTGCCAACAGGAGAGAGGAGGTTATCGGTTCACTCCTCCACTTT. Translating gives CANRREEVIGSLLHF.

In this sample, this clonotype turned up once. The chain couples TRBV9 to TRBJ2-7; possibly TRBD2 for D (5 bases). CDR3 size: 14 residues. From germline, CDR1 is SGDLS and CDR2 YYNGEE. The V end lost 8 bases, the J end lost 3 bases, and 18 bases lay between the germline ends. This CDR3 reads CARSVATGNYEQYF. CDR3 coding DNA: TGTGCCAGGAGTGTAGCTACGGGGAACTACGAGCAGTACTTC.

Concerning this clonotype: Given a much more abundant clone one base away, this may be a read error. Written as DNA, the CDR3 is TGCGCCAGCAGCCAACCCGTATGGGGCTCAACCTACGAGCAGCACTTC. Translating gives CASSQPVWGSTYEQHF. The J gene is TRBJ2-7, the V gene TRBV4-1, with TRBD1 as a possible D gene (5 bases). This CDR3 has 16 amino acids. Germline V gives CDR1 MGHRA, CDR2 YSYEKL.

This clonotype was counted at least ten times. The gene calls are TRBV6-5 and TRBJ2-1; TRBD1 might be the D (6 bases). Germline CDR1 MNHEY, CDR2 SVGAGI. V was cut by 4 bases and J by 9 bases, with 13 bases left in between. CDR3 length: 13 residues. CDR3 residues: CASSSYTGFEQFF. The CDR3 region has the DNA TGTGCCAGCAGTTCCTACACAGGGTTTGAGCAGTTCTTC.

This clonotype was seen a handful of times. A much larger clone is a single base away; this may be a read error. This rearrangement joins TRBV6-2 or TRBV6-3 to TRBJ2-7; 13 nucleotides agree with TRBD2. The germline V gene has CDR1 MNHEY and CDR2 SVGEGT. The CDR3 spans 13 residues. The CDR3: CTSSWTSGSEQYF. The CDR3 nucleotides read TGTACCAGCAGTTGGACTAGCGGGAGCGAGCAGTACTTC.

This clonotype was picked up one time. A single base separates this from a much larger clone, so it may be a read error. Here the CDR3 reads CGSSLEGAASPGELFF. The DNA of the CDR3 is TGTGGCAGCAGCTTAGAGGGGGCAGCGAGCCCCGGGGAGCTGTTTTTT. V is TRBV7-8 and J is TRBJ2-2, with 7 bases identical to TRBD1. The CDR3 runs to 16 residues. In germline, CDR1 is SGHVS, CDR2 FQNEAQ.

To note about this clonotype: Mismatch with germline at one junction end may stem from a read error. The V gene is TRBV11-2, the J gene TRBJ1-1; D call uncertain. This CDR3 contains 13 residues. Germline CDR1 and CDR2: SGHAT and FQNNGV. The CDR3 loop is CASSFAQYTETFF. Written as DNA, the CDR3 is TGTGCCAGCAGCTTTGCTCAGTACACTGAAACTTTCTTT.

As DNA, the CDR3 is TGTGCCAGCATCCAGATAACGAACACTGAAGCTTTCTTT. Protein sequence: CASIQITNTEAFF. J is TRBJ1-1 and V is TRBV6-2 or TRBV6-3; D gene unclear. Germline-derived CDR1 and CDR2 are MNHEY and SVGEGT. The CDR3 covers 13 residues. Trimming removed 7 bases from V and 1 base from J, with 10 bases in between.

The rearrangement joins TRBV11-1 to TRBJ2-1; D remains unclear. Germline lookup yields CDR1 SGHAT and CDR2 FQDESV (reference sequence). Deletions cut 4 bases from V and 7 bases from J, with 11 bases between. The CDR3 extends over 13 amino acids. CDR3 nucleotide sequence: TGTGCCAGCAGCTCCCCCTGTGGGAATGAGCAGTTCTTC. It translates to CASSSPCGNEQFF.

As concerns this clonotype: A much larger clone differs from this one at a single base, so this may be a read error. The rearrangement joins TRBV29-1 to TRBJ2-7; 7 bases map to TRBD2. The V gene end was trimmed by 4 bases and the J gene end by 7 bases; junction bases not matched to a gene: 10. Per the germline V gene, CDR1 is SQVTM and CDR2 is ANQGSEA. The CDR3 is made up of 13 amino acids. Here the CDR3 DNA reads TGCAGCGTTGGGGGGGGACGGAACGGGGAGCAGTACTTC. It yields the protein CSVGGGRNGEQYF.

Remarks on this clonotype: This may come from a read error, since a much larger clone is one base off. V and J are TRBV12-3 or TRBV12-4 and TRBJ2-6; the D gene is possibly TRBD1 (5 bases). This CDR3 contains 12 residues. The DNA for the CDR3 is TGTGCCAGCAGTTCTGGGGCCAACATCCTGACTTTC. As protein: CASSSGANILTF.